One sample yielded the 8 T cell receptor beta chains listed below, sequenced in a study of T-cell memory formation after mild COVID-19. A single record per CDR3 protein comes from TCRdb applying MiXCR to the 5' RACE reads. Among 250,000 to 300,000 distinct CDR3 sequences listed, approximately 18% were seen once. The sequenced sample consisted of PBMCs or a T cell subset sorted from them (not recorded which). The origin of the receptors is a man between 18 and 35 years old who had mild COVID-19 (a few samples of this study predate the infection). Cell type and time point are not known.

Ten or more counts support this clonotype. The genes are TRBV12-3 or TRBV12-4 and TRBJ2-1, with 7 bases fitting TRBD1. There are 14 residues in the CDR3. Trimming cost V 8 bases and J 9 bases; bases outside gene matches: 13. CDR3 sequence: CASGPTGPGIEQFF. The CDR3 coding sequence is TGTGCCAGCGGTCCGACAGGGCCCGGGATTGAGCAGTTCTTC.

This clonotype was seen ten or more times. This sequence joins TRBV7-2 and TRBJ2-5; D call uncertain. CDR1 and CDR2 from the germline V gene are SGHTA and FQGNSA. V was cut by 0 bases and J by 3 bases, with 5 bases left in between. This CDR3 contains 13 residues. The CDR3 here is CASSLADEETQYF. For the CDR3, the DNA is TGTGCCAGCAGCTTAGCGGACGAAGAGACCCAGTACTTC.

This clonotype was seen repeatedly, ten times or more. This chain joins TRBV7-9 and TRBJ2-2, with D unresolved. The ends were cut back, 2 bases at V and 2 bases at J, with 9 bases in the middle. The CDR3 is 15 residues long. CDR1 and CDR2 from the germline V gene are SEHNR and FQNEAQ (reference sequence). The DNA of the CDR3 is TGTGCCAGCAGCTTAATCAGGAGTAACACCGGGGAGCTGTTTTTT. As protein: CASSLIRSNTGELFF.

The chain carries TRBV27 and TRBJ1-2, with TRBD1 as a possible D gene (6 bases). V shed 4 bases and J shed 8 bases, with 23 bases lying between them. The CDR3 runs 16 residues. Germline values: CDR1 MNHEY, CDR2 SMNVEV (reference sequence). CDR3 amino acids: CASSSPQGLRVGGYTF. Written as DNA, the CDR3 is TGTGCCAGCAGTTCTCCCCAGGGGTTGAGGGTAGGAGGCTACACCTTC.

This clonotype was picked up many times. This sequence joins TRBV20-1 and TRBJ2-7; D is possibly TRBD2 (5 bases). Between the trimmed V and J ends, which lost 3 bases and 3 bases, there was a span of 18 bases. This CDR3 comprises 15 residues. Germline lookup yields CDR1 DFQATT and CDR2 SNEGSKA (reference sequence). The CDR3 sequence is CSASVRDQGSYEQYF. The DNA of the CDR3 is TGCAGTGCTAGCGTCCGGGATCAAGGCAGCTACGAGCAGTACTTC.

This clonotype has only a few counts. The chain carries TRBV6-5 and TRBJ2-1; 9 positions match TRBD1. The CDR3 covers 15 residues. CDR1 is MNHEY and CDR2 is SVGAGI in the germline V gene. Losses at the gene ends were 5 bases for V and 6 bases for J; bases not matched to a gene: 8. For the CDR3, the DNA is TGTGCCAGCAGTGAGGGGACAGGGATTTTCAATGAGCAGTTCTTC. Residues: CASSEGTGIFNEQFF.

This clonotype appeared a few times. The CDR3 DNA follows: TGTGCCAGCCGACACAGGGGAAACTATGGCTACACCTTC. This sequence encodes CASRHRGNYGYTF. The rearrangement uses TRBV12-3 or TRBV12-4 and TRBJ1-2; 7 nucleotides line up with TRBD1. This CDR3 comprises 13 residues. J was trimmed by 2 bases and V by 8 bases; bases with no gene match: 5.

The chain is built from TRBV10-3 and TRBJ1-2; D perhaps matches TRBD1 (6 bases). The CDR3 sequence is 16 residues long. V lost 4 bases and J lost 3, with 18 bases in between. CDR1 and CDR2 from the germline V gene are ENHRY and SYGVKD. The CDR3 DNA reads TGTGCCATCAGTGGAGGAGGGGGAAAAGGCGACTATGGCTACACCTTC. This translates into CAISGGGGKGDYGYTF.